This T cell receptor (beta chain) emerged from a study of T cell responses to AZD1222 COVID-19 vaccine. General observations from the study: The study sampled repertoires only after the peak T cell response. Mostly white British, mostly female donors; authors suggested clonal diversity may be underestimated.

A remark on this clone: The antigen is unknown.

The CDR3 runs 16 residues. Germline V gene data show CDR1 as SGHNT and CDR2 as YYREEE (reference sequence). V was trimmed by 2 bases and J by 10 bases, leaving 19 bases between them. Sequenced by immunoSEQ multiplex PCR; TCRdb stores in-frame clones only, minus some. The table records 95,000 to 150,000 clones, about nine tenths of them present only once. J is TRBJ1-6 and V is TRBV5-4; possible D gene TRBD1, 6 bases. The TCR was taken from an adult who received the AZD1222 COVID-19 vaccine. Sequenced here: peripheral blood, sampled 28 days after the second AZD1222 dose. Here the CDR3 DNA reads TGTGCCAGCAGCTTAGGGACCGGGGGGCAGAGGTCACCCCTCCACTTT. Amino acid sequence: CASSLGTGGQRSPLHF.